The 19 T cell receptor beta chains below were found in one sample sequenced in a study of OX40 agonist ivuxolimab in advanced cancers. Here immunoSEQ multiplex PCR was the method, and the copy in TCRdb shows in-frame clones only, minus some. The sample records approximately 50,000 clones, around 94% being singletons. The source was CD4+ or CD8+ T cells sorted from blood, collected in a trial of the OX40 agonist ivuxolimab. Receptors originate from an adult with an advanced solid tumor such as melanoma, head and neck, liver or kidney cancer.

The chain links TRBV19 to TRBJ1-1; tentative D call: TRBD1 (5 bases). CDR3 length: 13 residues. V lost 1 base, J lost 3 bases, and 6 bases lay in between. Germline-derived CDR1 and CDR2 are LNHDA and SQIVND (reference sequence). CDR3 amino acids: CASSIGGDTEAFF. The DNA of the CDR3 is TGTGCCAGTAGTATAGGAGGGGACACTGAAGCTTTCTTT.

The chain recombines TRBV9 with TRBJ2-6; D is uncertain. V shed 3 bases and J shed 1 base, with 5 bases lying between them. Looked up from germline, CDR1 is SGDLS and CDR2 is YYNGEE. The CDR3 has 14 residues. This CDR3 reads CASSDGSGANVLTF. CDR3 DNA sequence: TGTGCCAGCAGCGACGGGTCTGGGGCCAACGTCCTGACTTTC.

For the CDR3, the DNA is TGTGCCTGGACCCTGGGGCAGTCCAGCTCTGGAAACACCATATATTTT. Amino acids: CAWTLGQSSSGNTIYF. This sequence joins TRBV30 and TRBJ1-3; a possible D gene is TRBD1 (5 bases). V lost 4 bases to trimming and J lost 0 bases, with 16 bases between them. Germline CDR1 reads GTSNPN; CDR2 reads SVGIG (reference sequence). The CDR3 covers 16 residues.

The chain combines TRBV27 with TRBJ2-1, with D perhaps TRBD1 or TRBD2 (5 bases each). Deletions cut 8 bases from V and 0 bases from J, with 20 bases between. CDR1 is MNHEY and CDR2 is SMNVEV in the germline V gene (reference sequence). This CDR3 comprises 17 residues. For the CDR3, the DNA is TGTGCCAGCGGTACGCTGGGGACGGAGAGCTCCTACAATGAGCAGTTCTTC. This encodes CASGTLGTESSYNEQFF.

The chain carries TRBV9 and TRBJ1-1; 7 bases align to TRBD1. Germline V gene lookup returns CDR1 SGDLS and CDR2 YYNGEE. With V trimmed by 3 bases and J by 5 bases, 1 base remained unmatched. The CDR3 covers 12 residues. In DNA form, the CDR3 reads TGTGCCAGCAGCGCACAGGGGACTGAAGCTTTCTTT. Amino acid sequence: CASSAQGTEAFF.

In this sample, this clone turned up once. The CDR3 nucleotides read TGTGCCAGCAGTCCACGACAGGGTTACGAGCAGTACTTC. This translates into CASSPRQGYEQYF. J is TRBJ2-7 and V is TRBV27, with 7 positions matching TRBD1. The CDR3 sequence is 13 residues long. V lost 5 bases and J lost 4; bases outside the gene matches: 5. In germline, CDR1 is MNHEY, CDR2 SMNVEV (reference sequence).

The chain has TRBV9 and TRBJ2-7; 8 nucleotides agree with TRBD1. J gave up 1 base and V 3 bases, and 3 bases lay outside the gene matches. Germline V gene sequence: CDR1 SGDLS, CDR2 YYNGEE. This CDR3 is built from 14 residues. The CDR3, as DNA: TGTGCCAGCAGCGAGGGACAGGCATCCTACGAGCAGTACTTC. Its translation is CASSEGQASYEQYF. The full variable domain, in which reference TRBV9 and TRBJ2-7 provide the parts outside the CDR3, is DSGVTQTPKHLITATGQRVTLRCSPRSGDLSVYWYQQSLDQGLQFLIQYYNGEERAKGNILERFSAQQFPDLHSELNLSSLELGDSALYFCASSEGQASYEQYFGPGTRLTVT.

The chain carries TRBV11-3 and TRBJ2-1; 9 bases match TRBD2. Unmatched junction bases numbered 7, after V lost 5 bases and J lost 2 bases. CDR1 SGHNT and CDR2 YENEEA come from the germline V gene. The CDR3 spans 16 residues. The CDR3 sequence: CASSGEVAGAYNEQFF. The CDR3 nucleotides are TGTGCCAGCAGCGGAGAGGTAGCGGGGGCCTACAATGAGCAGTTCTTC.

The genes are TRBV27 and TRBJ1-1; D is uncertain. This CDR3 contains 12 residues. The germline V and J ends were trimmed by 3 bases and 4 bases, with 6 bases remaining between them. The V gene's germline CDR1 is MNHEY and CDR2 SMNVEV (reference sequence). In DNA form, the CDR3 reads TGTGCCAGCAGTTTCCGGGGCACTGAAGCTTTCTTT. It is translated as CASSFRGTEAFF.

The chain employs TRBV5-4 and TRBJ2-5, with 8 bases matching TRBD1. The ends lost 0 bases at V and 3 bases at J; junction bases unmatched: 7. This CDR3 region has 16 residues. Germline loops: CDR1 SGHNT, CDR2 YYREEE (reference sequence). For the CDR3, the DNA is TGTGCCAGCAGCTTGGGGGACAGGAGGTGGGAAGAGACCCAGTACTTC. Translated, it gives CASSLGDRRWEETQYF.

The V and J genes are TRBV12-2 and TRBJ1-1. TRBV12-2 is noted as a pseudogene. CDR3 size: 11 residues. The CDR3, as DNA: TGTGCAAGTCGCTCCTTAAGGGAGGCTTTCTTT. It specifies CASRSLREAFF.

The rearrangement uses TRBV7-8 and TRBJ2-7; no reliable D call. This CDR3 contains 13 residues. The V end lost 1 base, the J end lost 3 bases, and 7 bases lay between the germline ends. Germline-derived CDR1 and CDR2 are SGHVS and FQNEAQ. The CDR3 DNA is TGTGCCAGCAGCTTAGTCGTTGACTACGAGCAGTACTTC. Protein: CASSLVVDYEQYF.

In this sample, this clone turned up once. The V call is TRBV6-1, the J call TRBJ1-3, with 8 bases fitting TRBD1. V dropped 1 base and J dropped 3; count of bases not matched to a gene: 5. Germline values: CDR1 MNHNS, CDR2 SASEGT. This CDR3 is built from 16 residues. CDR3 coding DNA: TGTGCCAGCAGTGAAGGACAGGGGCTCTATGGAAACACCATATATTTT. Protein sequence: CASSEGQGLYGNTIYF.

The J gene is TRBJ1-1, the V gene TRBV5-1, with a tentative D call TRBD1 (6 bases). The V end lost 4 bases, the J end lost 4 bases, and 14 bases lay between the germline ends. The CDR3 sequence is 14 residues long. CDR1 and CDR2 from the germline V gene are SGHRS and YFSETQ. The CDR3, as DNA: TGCGCCAGCAGCACCTTCAGGGGTTCCACTGAAGCTTTCTTT. This gives the protein CASSTFRGSTEAFF. The full variable domain, in which reference TRBV5-1 and TRBJ1-1 provide the parts outside the CDR3, is KAGVTQTPRYLIKTRGQQVTLSCSPISGHRSVSWYQQTPGQGLQFLFEYFSETQRNKGNFPGRFSGRQFSNSRSEMNVSTLELGDSALYLCASSTFRGSTEAFFGQGTRLTVV.

The CDR3 is CASSQDHGAAAQETQYF. The CDR3 DNA reads TGCGCCAGCAGCCAAGACCATGGGGCGGCAGCGCAAGAGACCCAGTACTTC. The rearrangement links TRBV4-1 to TRBJ2-5; D might be TRBD1 (5 bases). Germline V gives CDR1 MGHRA, CDR2 YSYEKL. The CDR3 extends over 17 amino acids. Trimming pared 0 bases from V and 2 bases from J, leaving 16 bases between.

This clone has a handful of counts. The chain couples TRBV7-9 to TRBJ1-1; D unclear. Germline V lookup: CDR1 SEHNR, CDR2 FQNEAQ (reference sequence). This CDR3 is built from 12 residues. The V end lost 1 base, the J end lost 3 bases, and 3 bases lay between the germline ends. Here the CDR3 reads CASSLGYTEAFF. In DNA, the CDR3 is TGTGCCAGCAGCTTAGGGTACACTGAAGCTTTCTTT.

The chain combines TRBV6-5 with TRBJ1-1; D unresolved. The germline V gene encodes CDR1 MNHEY and CDR2 SVGAGI. V dropped 2 bases and J dropped 0 bases, with 10 bases sitting between them. The CDR3 sequence is 15 residues long. CDR3 nucleotides: TGTGCCAGCAGTTACAGAGGACGGATGAACACTGAAGCTTTCTTT. The encoded protein is CASSYRGRMNTEAFF.

The V gene is TRBV29-1, the J gene TRBJ2-7; TRBD1 matches 8 bases. V shed 6 bases, J shed 5 bases, and the junction held 18 bases outside the gene matches. CDR3 length: 16 amino acids. Germline CDR1 is SQVTM and CDR2 is ANQGSEA. The CDR3: CSVRKRGQGRADEQYF. The CDR3 DNA reads as TGCAGCGTGAGGAAGAGAGGACAGGGAAGGGCGGACGAGCAGTACTTC.

This clone was found once. At one boundary the junction diverges from the germline segment, which might be a read error. V gene TRBV7-7 combines with J gene TRBJ1-1; perhaps TRBD1 as D (6 bases). The CDR3 has 13 residues. Germline CDR1 SSHAT, CDR2 FNYEAQ (reference sequence). CDR3 loop: CASSLARGTEAFF. The CDR3 nucleotides are TGTGCTAGCAGCTTGGCCAGGGGCACTGAAGCTTTCTTT.